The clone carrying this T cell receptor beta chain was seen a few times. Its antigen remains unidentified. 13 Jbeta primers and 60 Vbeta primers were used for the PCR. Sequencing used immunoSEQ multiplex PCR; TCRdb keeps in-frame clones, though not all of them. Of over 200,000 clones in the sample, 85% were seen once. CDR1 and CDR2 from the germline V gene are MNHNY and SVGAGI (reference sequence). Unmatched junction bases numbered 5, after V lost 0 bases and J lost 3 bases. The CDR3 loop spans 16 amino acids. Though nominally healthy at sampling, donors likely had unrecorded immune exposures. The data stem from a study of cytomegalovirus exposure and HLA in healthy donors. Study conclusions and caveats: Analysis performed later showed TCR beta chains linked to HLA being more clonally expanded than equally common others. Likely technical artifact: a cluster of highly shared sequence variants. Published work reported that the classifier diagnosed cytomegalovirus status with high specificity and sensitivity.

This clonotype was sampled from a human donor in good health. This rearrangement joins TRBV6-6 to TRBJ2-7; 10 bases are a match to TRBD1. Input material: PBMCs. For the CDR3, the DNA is TGTGCCAGCAGTTACTCCACTTGGACAGGGGGCTACGAGCAGTACTTC. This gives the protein CASSYSTWTGGYEQYF.